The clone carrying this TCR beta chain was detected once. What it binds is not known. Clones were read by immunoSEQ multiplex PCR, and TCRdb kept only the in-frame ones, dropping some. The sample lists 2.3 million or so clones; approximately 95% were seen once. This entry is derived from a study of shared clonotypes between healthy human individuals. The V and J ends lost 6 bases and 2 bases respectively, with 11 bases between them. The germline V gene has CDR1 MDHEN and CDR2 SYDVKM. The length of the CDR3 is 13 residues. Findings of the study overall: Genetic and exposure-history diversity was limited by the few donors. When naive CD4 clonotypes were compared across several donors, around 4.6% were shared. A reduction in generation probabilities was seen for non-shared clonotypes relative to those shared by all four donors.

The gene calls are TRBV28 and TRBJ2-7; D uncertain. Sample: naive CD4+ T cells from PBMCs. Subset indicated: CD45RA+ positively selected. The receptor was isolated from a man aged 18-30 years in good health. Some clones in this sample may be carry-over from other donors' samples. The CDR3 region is CASSSPGAYEQYF. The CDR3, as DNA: TGTGCCAGCAGCTCCCCGGGCGCCTACGAGCAGTACTTC.